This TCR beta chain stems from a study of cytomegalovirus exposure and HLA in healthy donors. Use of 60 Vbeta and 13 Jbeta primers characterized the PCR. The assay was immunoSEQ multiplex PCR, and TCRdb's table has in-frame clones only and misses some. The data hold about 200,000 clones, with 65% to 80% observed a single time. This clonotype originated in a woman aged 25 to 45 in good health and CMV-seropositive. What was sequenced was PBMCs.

The CDR3: CACSGVGKTEAFF. The CDR3, as DNA: TGTGCCTGTTCAGGGGTAGGGAAAACTGAAGCTTTCTTT. The chain links TRBV2 to TRBJ1-1, with a weak D call TRBD1 (6 bases). The CDR3 spans 13 residues. Trimming took 11 bases from V and 5 from J, leaving 18 bases between them. Germline loops: CDR1 SNHLY, CDR2 FYNNEI.